This T cell receptor beta chain was recorded in a study of tumor-infiltrating lymphocytes in primary liver carcinoma. Study results and limitations: Tumor-adjacent and tumor-blood pairs shared a smaller degree of overlap than tumor region pairs. Tumor samples exhibited a significantly greater top-250-clone fraction than blood samples (p = 0.039).

Each 20-30 mg portion of unsorted bulk tissue served as the source for co-extraction of RNA and DNA. Production of TCR beta cDNA used 500 ng total RNA together with a constant-region primer. Modified slightly, ARM-PCR produced TCR beta libraries over three nested multiplex PCR rounds. TRBV1-TRBV30 forward primers paired with a C-beta reverse primer drove the first two PCR rounds, roughly 9 cycles each. TCRdb passed the multiplex PCR reads through MiXCR, listing each CDR3 protein once. The sample comprises about 35,000 distinct CDR3 sequences, roughly four fifths of which are singletons, and 16% rests with the top ten. Note on this clonotype: Its cognate antigen is unknown. The junction does not match germline at one end; this may be a read error.

The length of the CDR3 is 14 residues. Germline assignment: CDR1 SGHAT and CDR2 FQNNGV. The sequenced material came from liver tumor tissue from sampling region 4. Subset reported: tumor region T4, right-lateral pole. The chain carries TRBV11-2 and TRBJ2-3; D is ambiguous. The receptor comes from a middle-aged man with primary liver carcinoma and hepatitis B virus infection. The CDR3 DNA reads as TGTGCCAGCAGCCCCCCGGACCGGGTAGATACGCAATATTTT. Protein: CASSPPDRVDTQYF. The full variable domain, in which reference TRBV11-2 and TRBJ2-3 provide the parts outside the CDR3, is EAGVAQSPRYKIIEKRQSVAFWCNPISGHATLYWYQQILGQGPKLLIQFQNNGVVDDSQLPKDRFSAERLKGVDSTLKIQPAKLEDSAVYLCASSPPDRVDTQYFGPGTRLTVL.